Listed below are T cell receptor beta chains from one sample, sequenced in a study of blood T cell repertoires in COVID-19. Only in-frame clones appear in the TCRdb table, and some are missing; sequencing was by immunoSEQ multiplex PCR. The sample yields 95,000 to 110,000 clones, around 90% seen once. The sample comprised peripheral blood. The receptors derive from a man between 40 and 49 years old with active or convalescent COVID-19. Each CDR3 is given with its conserved first and last residue. Each record gives: D gene, V gene, J gene, clone size, CDR3 protein, CDR3 DNA. The D gene is left open where the match is weak. Size is omitted from some rows. Given values are once, few, many or a class for expanded clones.

>.|TRBV18|TRBJ2-7|.
CASSPVPSGTGEQYF
TGTGCCAGCTCACCTGTCCCCTCGGGAACGGGGGAGCAGTACTTC
>.|TRBV6-2/TRBV6-3|TRBJ2-2|.
CASSDTLTGELFF
TGTGCCAGCAGTGATACTCTCACCGGGGAGCTGTTTTTT
>TRBD1|TRBV7-9|TRBJ2-1|.
CASSFQGAVEQFF
TGTGCCAGCAGCTTTCAGGGGGCGGTTGAGCAGTTCTTC
>TRBD2|TRBV30|TRBJ2-1|.
CAWSVLAGDEQFF
TGTGCCTGGAGTGTACTAGCGGGAGATGAGCAGTTCTTC
>TRBD2|TRBV4-3|TRBJ2-7|.
CASSPSATSGYEQYF
TGCGCCAGCAGCCCGTCCGCAACTAGCGGCTACGAGCAGTACTTC
>TRBD1|TRBV7-2|TRBJ1-5|.
CASSLTGGENQPQHF
TGTGCCAGCAGCTTGACAGGGGGCGAAAATCAGCCCCAGCATTTT
>.|TRBV21-1|TRBJ2-1|few
CASTKLSVNEQFF
TGTGCCAGCACCAAACTAAGTGTCAATGAGCAGTTCTTC
>.|TRBV4-1|TRBJ1-4|.
CASSQGDRANEKLFF
TGCGCCAGCAGCCAAGGCGACAGAGCGAATGAAAAACTGTTTTTT
>.|TRBV19|TRBJ1-5|.
CASSIQGISNQPQHF
TGTGCCAGTAGTATTCAGGGCATCAGCAATCAGCCCCAGCATTTT
>.|TRBV14|TRBJ1-4|.
CASSQEGKEGEKLFF
TGTGCCAGCAGCCAAGAAGGAAAGGAGGGCGAAAAACTGTTTTTT
>TRBD1|TRBV19|TRBJ2-3|.
CASSSERDRVTDTQYF
TGTGCCAGTAGTAGCGAACGGGACAGGGTCACAGATACGCAGTATTTT
>TRBD1|TRBV7-3|TRBJ1-5|.
CASSLTFRQGGQPQHF
TGTGCCAGCAGCTTAACGTTTCGCCAGGGGGGTCAGCCCCAGCATTTT
>TRBD1|TRBV28|TRBJ1-6|.
CASREQQGVYSPLHF
TGTGCCAGCAGAGAACAACAGGGGGTTTATTCACCCCTCCACTTT
>TRBD2|TRBV25-1|TRBJ2-1|.
CASSDPSGNRFF
TGTGCCAGCAGTGATCCCAGCGGGAATAGGTTCTTC
>.|TRBV7-2|TRBJ2-5|.
CASSTRTGYETQYF
TGTGCCAGCAGCACCCGAACAGGGTACGAGACCCAGTACTTC
>TRBD1|TRBV24-1|TRBJ2-1|.
CATSAPGQVNEQFF
TGTGCCACCAGTGCGCCGGGACAGGTCAATGAGCAGTTCTTC
>.|TRBV11-3|TRBJ2-3|.
CASSPGADTQYF
TGTGCCAGCAGCCCCGGGGCAGATACGCAGTATTTT
>TRBD2|TRBV10-3|TRBJ2-1|.
CAITVLAGGYNEQFF
TGTGCCATCACTGTACTAGCGGGAGGTTACAATGAGCAGTTCTTC
>TRBD1|TRBV14|TRBJ2-1|.
CASSPYPGQGAYEQFF
TGTGCCAGCAGCCCTTATCCGGGACAGGGGGCGTATGAGCAGTTCTTC
>TRBD1|TRBV28|TRBJ1-4|once
CASTPTGEDEKLFF
TGTGCCAGCACCCCGACAGGGGAGGATGAAAAACTGTTTTTT